A selection of T cell receptor beta chains follows, all from one sample in a study of CD8+ T cells in alopecia areata. The data were produced by immunoSEQ multiplex PCR, yet TCRdb's version contains in-frame clones alone and is incomplete. This sample has around 200,000 clones, with roughly three fifths found just once. The specimen comprised CD4+ T cells sorted from blood, sampled at week 4, from a patient treated with tofacitinib. These receptors came from a human donor with alopecia areata. Each CDR3 is given without its conserved first and last residue. Part of the rows lack a size; the others show once, few, many or a class for expanded clones.

TRBJ2-3,TRBV7-8,14,.,ASSFFLAGYSDTQY
TRBJ2-4,TRBV5-4,14,few,ASSLDLLGAKNIQY
TRBJ2-5,TRBV7-2,14,few,ASSLREGVPNETQY
TRBJ2-7,TRBV30,12,.,AWSVGLKGYEQY
TRBJ1-1,TRBV30,8,few,AWEFNKAF
TRBJ2-1,TRBV5-1,12,.,ASSLGVGGNEQF
TRBJ2-3,TRBV5-1,18,few,ASSSYFGYSGTRSTDTQY
TRBJ1-5,TRBV7-2,15,many,ASSLAPPRQGYQPQH
TRBJ2-1,TRBV21-1,15,.,ASSRGGTSGSYNEQF
TRBJ1-1,TRBV6-1,10,.,ASSERNTEAF
TRBJ1-1,TRBV7-9,11,few,ASSTQGDTEAF
TRBJ2-1,TRBV2,12,.,ASSEVRLAIEQF
TRBJ2-5,TRBV29-1,12,few,SVEGGRAGETQY
TRBJ2-1,TRBV29-1,13,.,STTAAGGPFNEQF
TRBJ1-1,TRBV27,11,once,ASRPSRVGEAF
TRBJ2-5,TRBV5-1,11,.,ASGDRPGETQY
TRBJ2-7,TRBV7-2,13,.,ASTSPGHASYEQY
TRBJ2-5,TRBV30,13,.,AWSVRRGLEETQY
TRBJ1-2,TRBV28,9,.,ASSLKGGYT
TRBJ2-5,TRBV29-1,13,.,SVGGGLAGAETQY
TRBJ2-1,TRBV19,13,.,ASSMWGAGNNEQF
TRBJ2-7,TRBV29-1,10,.,SVVVSVYEQY
TRBJ2-1,TRBV29-1,11,few,SVGTGVYNEQF
TRBJ2-3,TRBV5-1,14,few,ASSGWTSRSTDTQY
TRBJ2-5,TRBV7-2,14,.,ASSLRTSAMQETQY
TRBJ1-2,TRBV15,12,.,ATSGQTATNGYT
TRBJ2-7,TRBV29-1,11,few,SVERDGQSEQY
TRBJ2-1,TRBV4-1,11,.,ASSQDMGAEQF
TRBJ2-7,TRBV2,10,once,ASRTNSYEQY
TRBJ2-7,TRBV5-4,12,few,ASSPGTSGYEQY
TRBJ1-1,TRBV7-9,12,.,ASSSGQGDTEAF
TRBJ2-6,TRBV28,10,.,ASLSGANVLT
TRBJ1-1,TRBV29-1,10,once,SVGSRGTEAF
TRBJ2-1,TRBV4-2,14,few,ASSQRLAGDYNEQF
TRBJ2-2,TRBV9,11,.,ASSVGPSGELF
TRBJ2-5,TRBV15,11,.,ATAWDDQETQY
TRBJ1-1,TRBV5-1,13,.,ASSLDGRGTGKAF
TRBJ2-5,TRBV30,11,.,AWNRGGQETQY
TRBJ1-1,TRBV29-1,11,.,SVDRVVGTEAF
TRBJ1-3,TRBV14,12,medium-sized,ASSRPGSGNTIY
TRBJ1-2,TRBV2,12,.,ASSETGRARGYT
TRBJ2-5,TRBV7-2,12,.,ASSLEASLETQY
TRBJ2-7,TRBV7-2,13,.,ASSLSLTDGYEQY
TRBJ2-7,TRBV29-1,12,.,SALGQGSSYEQY
TRBJ1-1,TRBV5-1,13,.,ASSLRAGRNTEAF
TRBJ1-5,TRBV7-2,12,.,ASTSFISNQPQH
TRBJ1-5,TRBV28,13,.,ASSPTGGWNQPQH
TRBJ2-1,TRBV25-1,13,few,ASSRPGPAGNEQF
TRBJ1-2,TRBV30,11,.,AWSVRGVYGYT
TRBJ2-1,TRBV7-2,11,.,ASSLARQNEQF
TRBJ2-7,TRBV6-5,10,once,AVRGGPYEQY
TRBJ2-3,TRBV5-1,13,.,ASSLAGTSTDTQY
TRBJ2-3,TRBV29-1,11,.,SVDGQATDTQY
TRBJ2-1,TRBV7-2,14,few,ASSLAGSSSYNEQF